The 20 T cell receptor beta chains below come from one sample, sequenced in a study of cytomegalovirus exposure and HLA in healthy donors. The table came from immunoSEQ multiplex PCR; TCRdb's copy has only in-frame clones and leaves some out. The table includes more than 90,000 clones, 70% to 90% detected once. The sample taken for sequencing was PBMCs. Receptor source: a man in his late teens or twenties in good health and CMV-seropositive.

The rearrangement joins TRBV4-1 to TRBJ1-1; tentative D call: TRBD1 (6 bases). The CDR3 is 13 amino acids. Trimming shortened V by 4 bases and J by 6 bases, and 12 bases separated the two germline ends. Germline V CDR1 and CDR2: MGHRA, YSYEKL. The chain's CDR3 is CASSPTGSSEAFF. CDR3 nucleotides: TGCGCCAGCAGCCCCACAGGGTCGTCTGAAGCTTTCTTT.

This clone was picked up a small number of times. CDR3: CASSQDSYEQYF. In nucleotides, the CDR3 is TGTGCCAGCAGCCAGGACAGCTACGAGCAGTACTTC. J is TRBJ2-7 and V is TRBV11-2; the D gene is possibly TRBD1 (6 bases). This CDR3 is 12 amino acids long. Looked up from germline, CDR1 is SGHAT and CDR2 is FQNNGV. The V gene lost 5 bases and the J gene lost 3 bases, with 8 bases spanning the gap. The whole variable domain, remainder taken from reference TRBV11-2 and TRBJ2-7, is EAGVAQSPRYKIIEKRQSVAFWCNPISGHATLYWYQQILGQGPKLLIQFQNNGVVDDSQLPKDRFSAERLKGVDSTLKIQPAKLEDSAVYLCASSQDSYEQYFGPGTRLTVT.

The chain links TRBV25-1 to TRBJ1-1; the match to TRBD1 covers 10 bases. The CDR3 spans 11 residues. Unmatched junction bases numbered 4, after V lost 5 bases and J lost 13 bases. Germline CDR1 and CDR2: MGHDK and SYGVNS. The CDR3 reads CASSSGQGDFF. The CDR3 nucleotides are TGTGCCAGCAGTTCAGGACAGGGGGATTTCTTT.

This chain uses TRBV7-9 with TRBJ2-7, with D perhaps TRBD2 (5 bases). CDR1 is SEHNR and CDR2 is FQNEAQ in the germline V gene (reference sequence). Trimming shortened V by 8 bases and J by 0 bases, and 11 bases separated the two germline ends. This CDR3 region has 13 residues. This CDR3 reads CASRDWSSYEQYF. CDR3 coding DNA: TGTGCCAGCCGGGATTGGAGCTCCTACGAGCAGTACTTC.

This clone was found once. The V gene is TRBV27, the J gene TRBJ2-7; possible D gene TRBD1, 7 bases. V shed 10 bases and J shed 1 base, with 17 bases lying between them. The length of the CDR3 is 14 residues. CDR1 is MNHEY, CDR2 SMNVEV, per germline (reference sequence). This CDR3 is CATSWSGGSYEQYF. The CDR3 bases are TGTGCCACCTCCTGGTCAGGGGGGTCCTACGAGCAGTACTTC.

The rearrangement links TRBV14 to TRBJ1-2, with TRBD1 matching 7 bases. This CDR3 has 14 amino acids. V lost 2 bases, J lost 12 bases, and 12 bases stayed unmatched. Germline loops: CDR1 SGHDN, CDR2 FVKESK. CDR3: CASSQLGTVDVNTF. The DNA for the CDR3 is TGTGCCAGCAGCCAACTCGGGACAGTCGACGTCAACACCTTC.

The V gene is TRBV5-4, the J gene TRBJ1-5; TRBD1 matches at 8 bases. This CDR3 is 17 amino acids long. With 0 bases clipped from V and 1 base from J, the junction kept 6 bases outside the gene matches. Germline assignment: CDR1 SGHNT and CDR2 YYREEE (reference sequence). Written as DNA, the CDR3 is TGTGCCAGCAGCTTGGAACCCGACAGGGGAAGCAATCAGCCCCAGCATTTT. This translates into CASSLEPDRGSNQPQHF.

The CDR3 DNA reads as TGCGCCAGCAGCCCGGACAGGGTCACTGAAGCTTTCTTT. Its protein product is CASSPDRVTEAFF. This chain links TRBV5-1 with TRBJ1-1; TRBD1 aligns across 8 bases. Trimming cost V 4 bases and J 4 bases; bases outside gene matches: 3. Germline assignment: CDR1 SGHRS and CDR2 YFSETQ. This CDR3 spans 13 amino acids.

This chain connects TRBV5-1 to TRBJ1-1; maybe TRBD1 (5 bases). CDR3 length: 14 residues. V was trimmed by 0 bases and J by 4 bases, leaving 10 bases between them. The V gene's germline CDR1 is SGHRS and CDR2 YFSETQ. The CDR3 nucleotides are TGCGCCAGCAGCTTGGATCCGGGGGGCACTGAAGCTTTCTTT. Its translation: CASSLDPGGTEAFF.

This rearrangement joins TRBV9 to TRBJ1-1; no clear D. The V end lost 0 bases, the J end lost 6 bases, and 9 bases lay between the germline ends. The V gene's germline CDR1 is SGDLS and CDR2 YYNGEE. This CDR3 contains 13 residues. The CDR3 DNA reads TGTGCCAGCAGCGTAGTGTCGACACCTGAAGCTTTCTTT. Amino acid sequence: CASSVVSTPEAFF.

CDR3 in amino acids: CASKGTQVKAFF. For the CDR3, the DNA is TGCGCCAGCAAAGGAACCCAGGTGAAGGCTTTCTTT. This sequence joins TRBV5-1 and TRBJ1-1, with D hard to call. The CDR3 is made up of 12 amino acids. Germline V CDR1 and CDR2: SGHRS, YFSETQ. V was cut by 6 bases and J by 11 bases, with 17 bases left in between.

The J gene is TRBJ1-1, the V gene TRBV6-5; D is perhaps TRBD1 (5 bases). CDR3 length: 14 residues. V was cut by 4 bases and J by 3 bases, with 12 bases left in between. From germline, CDR1 is MNHEY and CDR2 SVGAGI. The CDR3 bases are TGTGCCAGCAGTTCTCCGGGGGGTGACACTGAAGCTTTCTTT. Translating gives CASSSPGGDTEAFF.

This rearrangement joins TRBV2 to TRBJ1-1; tentative D call: TRBD1 (5 bases). The CDR3 extends over 13 amino acids. CDR1 SNHLY and CDR2 FYNNEI come from the germline V gene. V was clipped by 11 bases and J by 2 bases, with 15 bases between them. CDR3 region: CAVRRDVNTEAFF. The DNA for the CDR3 is TGTGCCGTCAGGAGGGACGTTAACACTGAAGCTTTCTTT.

The chain carries TRBV5-3 and TRBJ2-5; the match to TRBD2 covers 16 bases. TRBV5-3 is identified as an open reading frame with a role that is uncertain. V lost 4 bases, J lost 9 bases, and 3 bases stayed unmatched. There are 14 residues in the CDR3. The CDR3 spells CARSPGTSGGAQYF. In DNA, the CDR3 is TGTGCCAGAAGCCCCGGGACTAGCGGGGGGGCCCAGTACTTC.

J is TRBJ2-3 and V is TRBV29-1; the D is unclear. Trimming shortened V by 7 bases and J by 0 bases, and 11 bases separated the two germline ends. From germline, CDR1 is SQVTM and CDR2 ANQGSEA. The CDR3 length is 13 residues. The DNA for the CDR3 is TGCAGCGCTGTTTGGGCTAGCACAGATACGCAGTATTTT. Translated, it gives CSAVWASTDTQYF.

The CDR3 nucleotides are TGTGCCAGCAGAATACAGGGTGTGCAGTTCTTC. This codes for CASRIQGVQFF. The gene calls are TRBV2 and TRBJ2-1, with D possibly TRBD1 on 6 matching bases. Germline V gene lookup returns CDR1 SNHLY and CDR2 FYNNEI. The CDR3 contains 11 residues. V lost 6 bases and J 12 bases, leaving 12 bases between the germline ends.

This chain uses TRBV25-1 with TRBJ2-7; D gene uncertain. The CDR3 covers 13 residues. CDR1 is MGHDK and CDR2 is SYGVNS in the germline V gene. Trimming took 6 bases from V and 3 from J, leaving 12 bases between them. This CDR3 reads CASSRQEIYEQYF. The CDR3 DNA is TGTGCCAGCAGCCGTCAGGAAATCTACGAGCAGTACTTC.

As DNA, the CDR3 is TGCGCCAGCAGCCAAGTTTTGGACAGGGGACATTCACCCCTCCACTTT. It codes for CASSQVLDRGHSPLHF. The J gene is TRBJ1-6, the V gene TRBV4-1; 9 nucleotides agree with TRBD1. The ends lost 1 base at V and 8 bases at J; junction bases unmatched: 6. CDR3 length equals 16 residues. CDR1 MGHRA and CDR2 YSYEKL come from the germline V gene.

The chain links TRBV6-1 to TRBJ1-1; the D gene is possibly TRBD1 (6 bases). V was pared by 0 bases and J by 5 bases, with 16 bases between. This CDR3 is built from 16 residues. Germline-derived CDR1 and CDR2 are MNHNS and SASEGT. CDR3 DNA sequence: TGTGCCAGCAGTGAAGCGGAATACAGGGTATGGACTGAAGCTTTCTTT. It translates to CASSEAEYRVWTEAFF.

The chain uses TRBV2 and TRBJ1-2, with no clear D. Germline-derived CDR1 and CDR2 are SNHLY and FYNNEI. The CDR3 covers 12 residues. V gave up 5 bases and J gave up 5 bases, with 9 bases separating them. The CDR3, as DNA: TGTGCCAGCAGTACCACACAATATGGCTACACCTTC. It specifies CASSTTQYGYTF.